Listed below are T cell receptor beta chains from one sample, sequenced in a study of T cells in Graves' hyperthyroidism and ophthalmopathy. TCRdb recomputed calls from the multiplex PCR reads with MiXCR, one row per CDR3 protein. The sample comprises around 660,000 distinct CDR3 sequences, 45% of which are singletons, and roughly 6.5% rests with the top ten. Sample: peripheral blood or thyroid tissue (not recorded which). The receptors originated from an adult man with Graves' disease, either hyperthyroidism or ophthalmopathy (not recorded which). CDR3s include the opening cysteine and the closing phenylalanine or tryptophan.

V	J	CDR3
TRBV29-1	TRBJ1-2	CSLGQVYGYTF
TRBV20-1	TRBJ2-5	CSAVLADQETQYF
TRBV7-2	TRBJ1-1	CATSDLHAAPGAFF
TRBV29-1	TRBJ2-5	CSVVQGAETQYF
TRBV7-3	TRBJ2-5	CASSLKSGGAQETQYF
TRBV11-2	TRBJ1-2	CASSQPGLVNYGYTF
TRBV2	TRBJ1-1	CSAPSRGLNTEAFF
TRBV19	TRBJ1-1	CASSIKGQFGNTEAFF
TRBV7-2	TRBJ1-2	CASSATGTGSDGYTF
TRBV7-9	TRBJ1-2	CASSPLDRTVANYGYTF
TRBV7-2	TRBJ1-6	CASSGTGHSPLHF
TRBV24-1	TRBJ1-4	CATSPGGGFGEKLFF
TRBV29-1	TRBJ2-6	CSGDRGVGGANVLTF
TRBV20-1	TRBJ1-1	CSARGEHVSAFF
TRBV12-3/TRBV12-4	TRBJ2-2	CASRQDITGELFF
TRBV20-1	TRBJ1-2	CSASRLGASYGYTF
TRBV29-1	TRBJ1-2	CSVARDRSNYGYTF
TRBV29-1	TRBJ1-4	CSVDKLFF
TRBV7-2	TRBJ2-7	CASSLGAVGDYGQYF
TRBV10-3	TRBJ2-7	CAISESGTSGTGEQYF
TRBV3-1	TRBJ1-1	CASSQEWQNTEAFF
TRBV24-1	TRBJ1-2	CATRPSDRSYGYTF
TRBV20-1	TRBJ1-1	CSVSSTRGAEAFF
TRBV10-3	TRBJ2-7	CASSLRDGYEQYF
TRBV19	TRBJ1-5	CASSTTAGDNQPQHF
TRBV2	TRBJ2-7	CASSFLWTGETYEQYF
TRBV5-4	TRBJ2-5	CASSLAGGTETQYF
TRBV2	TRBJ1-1	CASTGQGEAFF
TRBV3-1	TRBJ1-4	CASSPLFF
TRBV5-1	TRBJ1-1	CAGSAQGGGTEAFF
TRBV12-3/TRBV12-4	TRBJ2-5	CASSAYQGYGEETQYF
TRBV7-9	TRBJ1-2	CASSLGGRANGYTF
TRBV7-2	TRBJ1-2	CASSLRGGATYGYTF
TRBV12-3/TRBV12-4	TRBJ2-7	CASRRDTAYEQYF
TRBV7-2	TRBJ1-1	CASSLSVSNTEAFF
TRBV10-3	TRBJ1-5	CAISEAGVGNQPQHF
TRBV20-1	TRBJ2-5	CSAKTDGPQETQYF
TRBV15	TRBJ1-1	CATSRDRGGAEAFF
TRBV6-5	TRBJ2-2	CASSYGTGFGGELFF
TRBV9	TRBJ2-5	CAWTDQETQYF
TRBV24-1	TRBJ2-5	CATSDGTSGGETQYF
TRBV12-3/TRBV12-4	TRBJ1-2	CASSLFIFGTVLYGYTF
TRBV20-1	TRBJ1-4	CSARDGRGEKLFF